These 13 T cell receptor beta chains were all obtained from the same sample, sequenced in a study of blood T cell repertoires in COVID-19. Method: immunoSEQ multiplex PCR; TCRdb's copy keeps in-frame clones and lacks some. The table has under 250,000 clones, roughly 86% seen once. Sequenced sample: peripheral blood. These TCRs come from a woman aged 80 or over with COVID-19, enrolled during active disease.

J is TRBJ2-3 and V is TRBV10-2; TRBD2 matches at 8 bases. Per the germline V gene, CDR1 is WSHSY and CDR2 is SAAADI. With 3 bases clipped from V and 1 base from J, the junction kept 3 bases outside the gene matches. CDR3 length: 15 residues. CDR3 residues: CASSESGLGTDTQYF. The CDR3 coding sequence is TGCGCCAGCAGTGAATCGGGACTAGGCACAGATACGCAGTATTTT.

The chain recombines TRBV5-6 with TRBJ1-2, with 7 bases lining up with TRBD1. Per the germline V gene, CDR1 is SGHDT and CDR2 is YYEEEE. J gave up 0 bases and V 2 bases, and 1 base lay outside the gene matches. The CDR3 runs 14 residues. The CDR3 is CASSFGQANYGYTF. In DNA, the CDR3 is TGTGCCAGCAGCTTTGGACAGGCTAACTATGGCTACACCTTC.

The J gene is TRBJ2-2, the V gene TRBV19; the D gene is possibly TRBD1 (6 bases). The V end lost 7 bases, the J end lost 0 bases, and 15 bases lay between the germline ends. The length of the CDR3 is 16 residues. The germline CDR1 and CDR2 sequences are LNHDA and SQIVND (reference sequence). Here the CDR3 DNA reads TGTGCCAGTACCTCAGGGGCGGAGACGAACACCGGGGAGCTGTTTTTT. Translated: CASTSGAETNTGELFF.

The V and J genes are TRBV6-1 and TRBJ2-3; TRBD2 might be the D (6 bases). The V end was cut by 2 bases, the J end by 1 base, with 10 bases between. Per the germline V gene, CDR1 is MNHNS and CDR2 is SASEGT. The CDR3 loop spans 15 amino acids. The CDR3 loop is CASSEWGGGTDTQYF. Here the CDR3 DNA reads TGTGCCAGCAGTGAATGGGGCGGGGGCACAGATACGCAGTATTTT.

The CDR3 sequence is CASSLEIAGYEQYF. In DNA, the CDR3 is TGTGCCAGCAGCTTAGAGATAGCGGGTTACGAGCAGTACTTC. The rearrangement links TRBV11-2 to TRBJ2-7; 7 bases line up with TRBD2. V trimming: 0 bases; J trimming: 4 bases; junction bases outside the gene matches: 3. The CDR3 contains 14 residues. Germline CDR1 is SGHAT and CDR2 is FQNNGV.

This clone was counted only a few times. The V call is TRBV21-1, the J call TRBJ1-6; the listed D gene, TRBD1, was not tested against the DNA. TRBV21-1 is tagged as a pseudogene. There are 17 residues in the CDR3. The CDR3 is CASSKVMRGTGDSPLHF. The CDR3 DNA is TGTGCCAGCAGCAAAGTGATGCGCGGGACAGGAGATTCACCCCTCCACTTT.

The genes are TRBV15 and TRBJ1-2, with 8 bases lining up with TRBD1. The ends lost 0 bases at V and 8 bases at J; junction bases unmatched: 14. The CDR3 contains 17 residues. CDR1 LNHNV and CDR2 YYDKDF come from the germline V gene (reference sequence). The CDR3 DNA sequence: TGTGCCACCAGCAGAGATCAAATGACAGGGGCAGGAGGGGGCTACACCTTC. Its protein is CATSRDQMTGAGGGYTF.

This chain uses TRBV4-3 with TRBJ2-2, with 7 bases aligning to TRBD2. This CDR3 has 21 residues. Germline V lookup: CDR1 LGHNA, CDR2 YSLEER. With V trimmed by 1 base and J by 4 bases, 21 bases remained unmatched. Here the CDR3 reads CASSQVVPGRLAEIITGELFF. The CDR3 region has the DNA TGCGCCAGCAGCCAAGTCGTTCCGGGGAGACTAGCCGAGATCATCACCGGGGAGCTGTTTTTT.

This chain connects TRBV7-2 to TRBJ1-5, with D perhaps TRBD1 (5 bases). V shed 1 base and J shed 3 bases, with 10 bases lying between them. There are 15 residues in the CDR3. The germline V gene has CDR1 SGHTA and CDR2 FQGNSA. The CDR3 sequence: CASSLVEGVNQPQHF. As DNA, the CDR3 is TGTGCCAGCAGCTTAGTAGAAGGGGTCAATCAGCCCCAGCATTTT.

The chain joins TRBV10-3 to TRBJ1-5; 7 bases line up with TRBD1. V lost 3 bases to trimming and J lost 3 bases; unmatched junction nucleotides: 2. Germline lookup yields CDR1 ENHRY and CDR2 SYGVKD. CDR3 length: 14 residues. In nucleotides, the CDR3 is TGTGCCATCAGTGAAGGGACAGACAATCAGCCCCAGCATTTT. It encodes CAISEGTDNQPQHF.

The chain couples TRBV3-1 (or the pseudogene TRBV3-2) to TRBJ2-3, with 11 bases aligning to TRBD2. Germline V gives CDR1 LGHDT, CDR2 YNNKEL (reference sequence). This CDR3 spans 15 amino acids. J was trimmed by 2 bases and V by 4 bases; bases with no gene match: 2. CDR3 protein: CASSLAGGNTDTQYF. In DNA, the CDR3 is TGTGCCAGCAGCCTAGCGGGGGGGAACACAGATACGCAGTATTTT.

The rearrangement links TRBV30 to TRBJ1-3; 11 nucleotides match TRBD1. The germline CDR1 and CDR2 sequences are GTSNPN and SVGIG (reference sequence). V lost 7 bases to trimming and J lost 4 bases; unmatched junction nucleotides: 9. The CDR3 spans 15 residues. CDR3 residues: CASNKGQGEGNTIYF. CDR3 nucleotide sequence: TGTGCCTCAAACAAGGGACAGGGGGAGGGAAACACCATATATTTT.

The rearrangement uses TRBV7-2 and TRBJ1-6; TRBD1 might be the D (6 bases). The germline CDR1 and CDR2 sequences are SGHTA and FQGNSA. The germline V and J ends were trimmed by 7 bases and 13 bases, with 11 bases remaining between them. This CDR3 region has 11 residues. This CDR3 reads CASTRTGPLHF. The DNA of the CDR3 is TGTGCCAGCACCCGAACAGGGCCCCTCCACTTT. Combining the CDR3 with reference TRBV7-2 and TRBJ1-6 gives the whole variable domain GAGVSQSPSNKVTEKGKDVELRCDPISGHTALYWYRQSLGQGLEFLIYFQGNSAPDKSGLPSDRFSAERTGGSVSTLTIQRTQQEDSAVYLCASTRTGPLHFGNGTRLTVT.